This T cell receptor (beta chain) came from a study of response to subunit inactivated influenza vaccine. General study findings and limits: After each seasonal influenza vaccination, few new T cells are recruited, the authors suggested.

This CDR3 spans 13 amino acids. V lost 3 bases to trimming and J lost 4 bases; unmatched junction nucleotides: 2. Germline CDR1 is SGHRS and CDR2 is YFSETQ. From the RT-PCR reads, TCRdb called clonotypes with MiXCR, one entry per CDR3 protein. The table has approximately 730,000 distinct CDR3 sequences, 14% seen once. In regard to this clonotype: Its antigen is undetermined.

Source: PBMCs from blood, taken 14 to 15 days before vaccination. The TCR was taken from a man aged 50 to 60 who received an inactivated influenza vaccine. The chain combines TRBV5-1 with TRBJ2-5; 8 bases line up with TRBD1. The CDR3 DNA reads TGCGCCAGCAGCTGGGACAGGAGAGAGACCCAGTACTTC. Protein sequence: CASSWDRRETQYF.